The present T cell receptor (beta chain) was sequenced within a study of T cells in Graves' hyperthyroidism and ophthalmopathy. Whole-study findings and limits: Most thyroid clonotypes expanded above 0.001 appeared in blood too.

More than 8 ml fresh peripheral blood yielded the PBMCs. Germline values: CDR1 SGHVS, CDR2 FQNEAQ. The ends lost 5 bases at V and 1 base at J; junction bases unmatched: 2. The CDR3 loop spans 15 amino acids. Amplification of TCR beta CDR3 regions was performed using RNA transcripts as template. In the first-round RT-PCR of the TCR CDR3, the HTBI primer set was used. MiXCR was run by TCRdb on the multiplex PCR reads, yielding one entry per CDR3 protein. The data show around 300,000 distinct CDR3 sequences, about 25% seen once. The sample holds many counts of this clonotype. Its matching antigen is unknown.

The sequence came from a man in his forties or fifties with Graves' hyperthyroidism that later progressed to Graves' ophthalmopathy. The V and J genes are TRBV7-8 and TRBJ1-6, with TRBD1 matching over 7 bases. Sequencing input: blood. CDR3 protein: CASSRQGSYNSPLHF. The CDR3, as DNA: TGTGCCAGCAGCAGACAGGGTTCCTATAATTCACCCCTCCACTTT.